The TCR beta chain under discussion was sequenced for a study of T cell responses to AZD1222 COVID-19 vaccine. General study findings and limits: Donors were largely white British and mainly female; clonal diversity was possibly underestimated. Repertoires were obtained solely post-peak T cell response. Regions 160-218 and 743-854 dominated among vaccine-associated CD4 TCRs spanning spike. Breadth and depth of Spike-specific TCRs rose after two AZD1222 doses.

As for this clone: Antigen specificity is unknown.

The germline V gene encodes CDR1 SGHRS and CDR2 YFSETQ. Trimming took 7 bases from V and 2 from J; bases not matched to a gene: 4. This CDR3 has 16 residues. Measured with immunoSEQ multiplex PCR; TCRdb has only the in-frame clones, and not every one. This table holds about 83,000 clones, about 91% found once. The sample consisted of peripheral blood, taken 28 days after the second AZD1222 dose. The TCR was taken from an adult who received the AZD1222 COVID-19 vaccine. The genes are TRBV5-1 and TRBJ2-2; 14 nucleotides match TRBD2. CDR3 amino acids: CASWGLAGANTGELFF. Here the CDR3 DNA reads TGCGCCAGCTGGGGACTAGCGGGAGCCAACACCGGGGAGCTGTTTTTT.